The 29 T cell receptor beta chains below were found in one sample sequenced in a study of T-cell memory formation after mild COVID-19. TCRdb ran MiXCR on the 5' RACE reads and lists one entry per CDR3 protein. The sample lists 390,000 or so distinct CDR3 sequences, 16% occurring once. The sequenced sample consisted of PBMCs or a T cell subset sorted from them (not recorded which). The receptors shown here come from a man between 18 and 29 years old who had mild COVID-19 (a few samples of this study predate the infection). Cell type and time point are not known.

This clonotype has just a few counts. This chain joins TRBV5-6 and TRBJ2-5; no firm D call. The CDR3 consists of 11 residues. The V end was cut by 4 bases, the J end by 5 bases, with 6 bases between. Germline values: CDR1 SGHDT, CDR2 YYEEEE. CDR3 DNA sequence: TGTGCCAGCAGCAGGTGGGAGACCCAGTACTTC. This codes for CASSRWETQYF.

The rearrangement uses TRBV6-2 or TRBV6-3 and TRBJ2-6; TRBD1 matches 8 bases. The germline gives CDR1 MNHEY, CDR2 SVGEGT. The trim removed 11 bases at V and 4 bases at J, leaving 10 bases unmatched. This CDR3 contains 15 residues. CDR3 nucleotide sequence: TGTGCCTCCGACGCAGGGGGCGCCGGGGCCAACGTCCTGACTTTC. Residues: CASDAGGAGANVLTF.

This clonotype was seen at least ten times. The chain is built from TRBV5-1 and TRBJ2-3, with D possibly TRBD1 on 6 matching bases. Germline V gene data show CDR1 as SGHRS and CDR2 as YFSETQ. The length of the CDR3 is 15 residues. With 1 base removed from V and 2 bases from J, the gap between germline ends came to 11 bases. The CDR3 nucleotides read TGCGCCAGCAGCTTGTGGGGGCTTAACACAGATACGCAGTATTTT. Translating it yields CASSLWGLNTDTQYF.

This clonotype was seen ten or more times. CDR3 coding DNA: TGTGCCAGCAAGCCCCTAGCGGGGAGCTCCTACAATGAGCAGTTCTTC. It is translated as CASKPLAGSSYNEQFF. The chain links TRBV12-3 or TRBV12-4 to TRBJ2-1, with TRBD2 identical over 9 bases. This CDR3 is built from 16 residues. J was trimmed by 0 bases and V by 7 bases; bases with no gene match: 7.

The V gene is TRBV20-1, the J gene TRBJ2-1; 14 bases agree with TRBD2. Unmatched junction bases numbered 9, after V lost 4 bases and J lost 7 bases. The CDR3 loop spans 16 amino acids. Germline V gene sequence: CDR1 DFQATT, CDR2 SNEGSKA (reference sequence). The CDR3 nucleotides read TGCAGTGCTAAGACCGGGACTAGCGGGGGTCATAATGAGCAGTTCTTC. It codes for CSAKTGTSGGHNEQFF.

In its sample, this clonotype was seen a few times. CDR3 sequence reads: CASSRSGDSPLHF. The DNA for the CDR3 is TGTGCCAGCAGCCGGAGTGGGGATTCACCCCTCCACTTT. The chain links TRBV7-8 to TRBJ1-6; D ambiguous. The CDR3 is 13 residues long. Per germline, CDR1 SGHVS and CDR2 FQNEAQ. Trimming removed 5 bases at V and 8 bases at J, with 10 bases between.

Only a few counts were recorded for this clonotype. The gene calls are TRBV6-6 and TRBJ1-2; TRBD1 aligns across 9 bases. This CDR3 contains 14 residues. Trimming cost V 4 bases and J 0 bases; bases outside gene matches: 0. From germline, CDR1 is MNHNY and CDR2 SVGAGI (reference sequence). The CDR3 reads CASSWDRANYGYTF. The CDR3 coding sequence is TGTGCCAGCAGTTGGGACAGGGCTAACTATGGCTACACCTTC.

The chain carries TRBV21-1 and TRBJ2-7. TRBV21-1 is labeled a pseudogene. This CDR3 comprises 14 residues. DNA for the CDR3: TGTGCCAGCTATCGTGCAGGGATCACCTACGAGCAGTACTTC. The encoded protein is CASYRAGITYEQYF.

This clonotype showed up just a few times. The rearrangement joins TRBV29-1 to TRBJ1-6, with D possibly matching TRBD1 (6 bases). CDR1 and CDR2 from the germline V gene are SQVTM and ANQGSEA. V lost 6 bases and J 7 bases, leaving 13 bases between the germline ends. The length of the CDR3 is 13 residues. The CDR3 DNA follows: TGCAGCGTGGGGGCAGATAGAAATTCACCCCTCCACTTT. It translates to CSVGADRNSPLHF. Supplemented by reference TRBV29-1 and TRBJ1-6, the full variable domain reads SAVISQKPSRDICQRGTSLTIQCQVDSQVTMMFWYRQQPGQSLTLIATANQGSEATYESGFVIDKFPISRPNLTFSTLTVSNMSPEDSSIYLCSVGADRNSPLHFGNGTRLTVT.

This clonotype was detected only a few times. The CDR3 nucleotides read TGTGCCAGCAGCCCCTTAGTAGGGGATTTCGGGCAGAGCACTGAAGCTTTCTTT. It encodes CASSPLVGDFGQSTEAFF. The chain recombines TRBV7-6 with TRBJ1-1, with D perhaps matching TRBD1 (5 bases). Germline V CDR1 and CDR2: SGHVS, FNYEAQ. The V end was cut by 5 bases, the J end by 4 bases, with 26 bases between. CDR3 length: 18 residues.

This clonotype was picked up a small number of times. The rearrangement joins TRBV4-1 to TRBJ1-4; tentative D call: TRBD1 (5 bases). The CDR3 extends over 15 amino acids. V was clipped by 1 base and J by 7 bases, with 13 bases between them. The V gene's germline CDR1 is MGHRA and CDR2 YSYEKL. The CDR3 sequence is CASSQVQGSFEKLFF. The DNA of the CDR3 is TGCGCCAGCAGCCAAGTCCAGGGAAGTTTTGAAAAACTGTTTTTT.

The table lists this clonotype with a few counts. The V call is TRBV6-6, the J call TRBJ2-1, with 11 nucleotides matching TRBD1. Germline CDR1 is MNHNY and CDR2 is SVGAGI (reference sequence). CDR3 length: 15 amino acids. J was trimmed by 4 bases and V by 2 bases; bases with no gene match: 1. CDR3 DNA sequence: TGTGCCAGCAGTTACGGGGACAGGGGGTACAATGAGCAGTTCTTC. Translating gives CASSYGDRGYNEQFF.

This chain connects TRBV27 to TRBJ1-5, with D hard to call. The CDR3 is 15 residues long. Trimming pared 4 bases from V and 4 bases from J, leaving 14 bases between. Looked up from germline, CDR1 is MNHEY and CDR2 is SMNVEV (reference sequence). The CDR3 DNA reads TGTGCCAGCAGTTGGAAGGGCTCGGGAAATCAGCCCCAGCATTTT. Amino acid sequence: CASSWKGSGNQPQHF.

The chain combines TRBV2 with TRBJ2-1, with D hard to call. V lost 7 bases and J lost 0, with 22 bases in between. This CDR3 region has 18 residues. Germline CDR1 is SNHLY and CDR2 is FYNNEI. CDR3: CASTFTFIAKGSYNEQFF. The CDR3 DNA is TGTGCCAGCACCTTTACATTTATCGCCAAGGGCTCCTACAATGAGCAGTTCTTC.

The rearrangement links TRBV7-2 to TRBJ1-1, with D uncertain. The CDR3 loop spans 13 amino acids. The ends were cut back, 4 bases at V and 6 bases at J, with 12 bases in the middle. Germline CDR1 reads SGHTA; CDR2 reads FQGNSA. The DNA for the CDR3 is TGTGCCAGCAGCTCCGTGTCCGGGGCTGAAGCTTTCTTT. Translating gives CASSSVSGAEAFF.

In its sample, this clonotype was seen once. The DNA is omitted, as the CDR3 cannot be located on it reliably, and the CDR3 follows TCRdb's listing. V gene TRBV20-1 combines with J gene TRBJ1-5; the D call in the table, TRBD1, was not verified against the DNA. The CDR3 region is 15 residues in length, termini included. Germline assignment: CDR1 DFQATT and CDR2 SNEGSKA (reference sequence). The chain's CDR3 is CSARDFGAGNQPQHF.

This clonotype was detected a few times. The V call is TRBV20-1, the J call TRBJ1-2; D is uncertain. The CDR3 consists of 11 residues. Germline V gene data show CDR1 as DFQATT and CDR2 as SNEGSKA (reference sequence). With 6 bases removed from V and 3 bases from J, the gap between germline ends came to 8 bases. CDR3 bases: TGCAGTGCCCTCCCGGACTATGGCTACACCTTC. Residues: CSALPDYGYTF.

The chain carries TRBV29-1 and TRBJ1-4; D possibly corresponds to TRBD1 (5 bases). Trimming removed 0 bases at V and 8 bases at J, with 10 bases between. Germline V gene data show CDR1 as SQVTM and CDR2 as ANQGSEA. The CDR3 is made up of 13 amino acids. The CDR3 sequence is CSVEDRGGEKLFF. In nucleotides, the CDR3 is TGCAGCGTTGAAGATAGGGGTGGAGAAAAACTGTTTTTT.

CDR3 protein: CASSLSTYNEQFF. CDR3 bases: TGTGCCAGCAGCTTGAGCACCTACAATGAGCAGTTCTTC. The chain carries TRBV5-6 and TRBJ2-1, with unresolved D. The CDR3 runs 13 residues. Between the trimmed V and J ends, which lost 1 base and 2 bases, there was a span of 4 bases. CDR1 and CDR2 from the germline V gene are SGHDT and YYEEEE. The full variable domain, with the rest looked up from reference TRBV5-6 and TRBJ2-1, is DAGVTQSPTHLIKTRGQQVTLRCSPKSGHDTVSWYQQALGQGPQFIFQYYEEEERQRGNFPDRFSGHQFPNYSSELNVNALLLGDSALYLCASSLSTYNEQFFGPGTRLTVL.

The V gene is TRBV4-3, the J gene TRBJ1-2, with no clear D. The CDR3 covers 14 residues. CDR1 is LGHNA, CDR2 YSLEER, per germline. Trimming removed 3 bases at V and 7 bases at J, with 15 bases between. The CDR3 DNA reads as TGCGCCAGCAGCCAGACGGAGAGAATCGGTGGCTACACCTTC. This sequence encodes CASSQTERIGGYTF.

This clonotype was observed a few times. The chain combines TRBV20-1 with TRBJ2-5; D is possibly TRBD1 (5 bases). The germline V and J ends were trimmed by 3 bases and 4 bases, with 12 bases remaining between them. CDR3 length: 13 amino acids. Germline lookup yields CDR1 DFQATT and CDR2 SNEGSKA (reference sequence). The CDR3 is CSASVRETETQYF. The CDR3 nucleotides are TGCAGTGCTAGCGTCAGGGAAACAGAGACCCAGTACTTC.

This chain connects TRBV7-2 to TRBJ2-7; D unclear. There are 12 residues in the CDR3. Germline V lookup: CDR1 SGHTA, CDR2 FQGNSA. Between the trimmed V and J ends, which lost 4 bases and 5 bases, there was a span of 9 bases. The CDR3, as DNA: TGTGCCAGCAGCTCGTACATGGACGAGCAGTACTTC. Protein: CASSSYMDEQYF.

This clonotype was found a few times. This chain joins TRBV28 and TRBJ1-2; no reliable D call. Germline V lookup: CDR1 MDHEN, CDR2 SYDVKM. The CDR3 length is 12 residues. V was trimmed by 6 bases and J by 8 bases, leaving 13 bases between them. DNA of the CDR3: TGTGCCAGCAGCCCGCGGTTTCGAGGCTACACCTTC. Translation: CASSPRFRGYTF.

The V gene is TRBV6-5, the J gene TRBJ2-4, with D maybe TRBD2 (7 bases). The CDR3 has 15 amino acids. Germline V gene data show CDR1 as MNHEY and CDR2 as SVGAGI. Deletions cut 6 bases from V and 6 bases from J, with 18 bases between. The CDR3 region is CASRPTPGGGNIQYF. The CDR3 bases are TGTGCCAGCAGACCCACCCCGGGGGGCGGAAACATTCAGTACTTC.

This chain uses TRBV5-1 with TRBJ1-2; no definite D call. Looked up from germline, CDR1 is SGHRS and CDR2 is YFSETQ. The ends were cut back, 4 bases at V and 2 bases at J, with 15 bases in the middle. The CDR3 runs 15 residues. The CDR3, as DNA: TGCGCCAGCAGCGCAACCCCTCCCCTAAACTATGGCTACACCTTC. Protein product: CASSATPPLNYGYTF.

The DNA of the CDR3 is TGTGCCAGCCGTTATACCGACAGGTTTGGAGGCTACACCTTC. Its translation: CASRYTDRFGGYTF. This sequence joins TRBV27 and TRBJ1-2; D might be TRBD1 (6 bases). Trimming cost V 8 bases and J 8 bases, with 21 bases left between them. The CDR3 loop spans 14 amino acids. CDR1 is MNHEY and CDR2 is SMNVEV in the germline V gene (reference sequence).

The J gene is TRBJ1-6, the V gene TRBV27, with no clear D. The CDR3 length is 13 residues. Germline assignment: CDR1 MNHEY and CDR2 SMNVEV (reference sequence). The ends were cut back, 3 bases at V and 10 bases at J, with 10 bases in the middle. CDR3 DNA: TGTGCCAGCAGTTTCACTCCGTTCTCACCCCTCCACTTT. This codes for CASSFTPFSPLHF.

This clonotype appeared once. The chain links TRBV6-1 to TRBJ1-1; the D gene is possibly TRBD1 (6 bases). The CDR3 totals 14 residues. The germline gives CDR1 MNHNS, CDR2 SASEGT. Trimming removed 8 bases at V and 1 base at J, with 14 bases between. CDR3 sequence (DNA): TGTGCCAGCGGGACATACCAGGGGAACACTGAAGCTTTCTTT. Translation: CASGTYQGNTEAFF.

This sequence joins TRBV20-1 and TRBJ2-1; TRBD2 aligns across 9 bases. Unmatched junction bases numbered 7, after V lost 3 bases and J lost 10 bases. The CDR3 runs 13 residues. Per the germline V gene, CDR1 is DFQATT and CDR2 is SNEGSKA (reference sequence). Here the CDR3 reads CSASEGLAREQFF. CDR3 nucleotide sequence: TGCAGTGCTAGCGAGGGACTAGCTAGGGAGCAGTTCTTC.